The present T cell receptor beta chain was sequenced within a study of glioma-infiltrating T cells after dendritic cell vaccination. Amplification used 60 V beta primers and 13 J beta primers. TCRdb's table, derived via immunoSEQ multiplex PCR, lists solely in-frame clones and lacks some. Of 100,000 or so clones listed, roughly 90% are singletons. Time point meaning: after dendritic cell vaccination, including at tumor progression/relapse. None of the glioblastoma patients had an isocitrate dehydrogenase mutation. The ends lost 0 bases at V and 6 bases at J; junction bases unmatched: 5. Germline values: CDR1 SGHTA, CDR2 FQGTGA. The CDR3 covers 16 residues. This clone was observed a single time.

The specimen was blood, collected after dendritic cell vaccination. V is TRBV7-3 and J is TRBJ2-2, with TRBD2 identical over 9 bases. The receptor comes from a human donor with glioblastoma. CDR3 DNA sequence: TGTGCCAGCAGCTTAACGGGACTAGCAAGCTCCGGGGAGCTGTTTTTT. Its protein is CASSLTGLASSGELFF.